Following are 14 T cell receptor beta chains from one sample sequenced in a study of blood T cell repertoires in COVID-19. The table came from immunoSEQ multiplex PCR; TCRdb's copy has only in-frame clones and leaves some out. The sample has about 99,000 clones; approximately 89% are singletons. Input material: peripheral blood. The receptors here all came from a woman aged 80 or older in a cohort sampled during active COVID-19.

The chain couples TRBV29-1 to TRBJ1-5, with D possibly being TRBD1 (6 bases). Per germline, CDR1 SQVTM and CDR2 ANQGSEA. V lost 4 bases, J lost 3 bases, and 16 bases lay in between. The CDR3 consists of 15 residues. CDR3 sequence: CSVVGRQDFNQPQHF. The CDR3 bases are TGCAGCGTTGTTGGACGACAGGATTTCAATCAGCCCCAGCATTTT.

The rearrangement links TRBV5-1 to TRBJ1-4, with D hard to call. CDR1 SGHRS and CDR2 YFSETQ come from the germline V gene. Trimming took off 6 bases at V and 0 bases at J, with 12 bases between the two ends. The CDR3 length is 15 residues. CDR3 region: CASMDLGATNEKLFF. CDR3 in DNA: TGCGCCAGCATGGATTTGGGAGCAACTAATGAAAAACTGTTTTTT.

CDR3 in DNA: TGTGCCAGCAGCGGACAGCCCACAGATACGCAGTATTTT. It yields the protein CASSGQPTDTQYF. The chain combines TRBV9 with TRBJ2-3, with a possible D match to TRBD1 (5 bases). Between the trimmed V and J ends, which lost 3 bases and 2 bases, there was a span of 7 bases. This CDR3 comprises 13 residues. Per germline, CDR1 SGDLS and CDR2 YYNGEE.

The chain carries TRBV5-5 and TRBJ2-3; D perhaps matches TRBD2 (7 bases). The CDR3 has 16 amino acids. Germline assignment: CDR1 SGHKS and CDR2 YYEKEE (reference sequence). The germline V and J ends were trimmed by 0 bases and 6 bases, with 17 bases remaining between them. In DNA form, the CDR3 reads TGTGCCAGCAGCTTGGGAAGTAGGGGGGGCGCGGATACGCAGTATTTT. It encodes CASSLGSRGGADTQYF.

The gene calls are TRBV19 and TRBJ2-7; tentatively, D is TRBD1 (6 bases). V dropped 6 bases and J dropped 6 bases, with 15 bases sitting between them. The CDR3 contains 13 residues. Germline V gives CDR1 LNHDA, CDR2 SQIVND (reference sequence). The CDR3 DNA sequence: TGTGCCAGTAGGTTAGGGGGTTCCGCCGAGCAGTACTTC. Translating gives CASRLGGSAEQYF.

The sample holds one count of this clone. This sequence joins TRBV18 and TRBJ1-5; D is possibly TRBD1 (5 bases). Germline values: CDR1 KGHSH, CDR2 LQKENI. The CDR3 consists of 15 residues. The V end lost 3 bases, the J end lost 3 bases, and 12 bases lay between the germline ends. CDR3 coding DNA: TGTGCCAGCTCACCTAGGGGTTCCGACAATCAGCCCCAGCATTTT. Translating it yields CASSPRGSDNQPQHF.

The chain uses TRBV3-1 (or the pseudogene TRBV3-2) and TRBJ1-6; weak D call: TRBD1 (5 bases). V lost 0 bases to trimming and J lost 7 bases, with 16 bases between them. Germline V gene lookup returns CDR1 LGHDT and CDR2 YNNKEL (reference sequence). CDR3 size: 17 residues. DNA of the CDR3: TGTGCCAGCAGCCAAGAAAGGGTCACAGGAGGGAATTCACCCCTCCACTTT. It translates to CASSQERVTGGNSPLHF.

CDR3 sequence: CAGGLGTGELFF. The CDR3 DNA reads TGTGCTGGAGGGTTGGGAACCGGGGAGCTGTTTTTT. The rearrangement joins TRBV2 to TRBJ2-2; maybe TRBD2 (6 bases). Germline CDR1 SNHLY, CDR2 FYNNEI. There are 12 residues in the CDR3.

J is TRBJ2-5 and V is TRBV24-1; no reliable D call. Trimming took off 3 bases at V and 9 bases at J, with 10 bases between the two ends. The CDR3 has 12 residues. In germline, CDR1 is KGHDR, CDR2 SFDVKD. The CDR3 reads CATSDVGGPQYF. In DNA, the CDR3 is TGTGCCACCAGTGATGTTGGTGGGCCCCAGTACTTC.

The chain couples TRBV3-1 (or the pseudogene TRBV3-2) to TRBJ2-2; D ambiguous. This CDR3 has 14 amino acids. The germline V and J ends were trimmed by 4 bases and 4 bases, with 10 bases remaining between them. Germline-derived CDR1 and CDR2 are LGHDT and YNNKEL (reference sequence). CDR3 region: CASSPMAATGELFF. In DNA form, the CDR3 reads TGTGCCAGCAGCCCCATGGCGGCCACCGGGGAGCTGTTTTTT.

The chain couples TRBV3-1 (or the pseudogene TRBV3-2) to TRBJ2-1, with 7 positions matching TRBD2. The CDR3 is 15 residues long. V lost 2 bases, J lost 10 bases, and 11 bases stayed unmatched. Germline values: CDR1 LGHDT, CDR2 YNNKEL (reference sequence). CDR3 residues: CASSQPGLSRKEQFF. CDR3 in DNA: TGTGCCAGCAGCCAACCGGGACTAAGCCGTAAGGAGCAGTTCTTC.

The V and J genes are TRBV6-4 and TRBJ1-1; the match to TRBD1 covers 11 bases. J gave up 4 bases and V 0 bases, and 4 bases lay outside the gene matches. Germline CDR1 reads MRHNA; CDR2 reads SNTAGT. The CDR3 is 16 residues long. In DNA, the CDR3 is TGTGCCAGCAGTGACTCCGGACAGGGGGCGCGCACTGAAGCTTTCTTT. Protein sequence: CASSDSGQGARTEAFF.

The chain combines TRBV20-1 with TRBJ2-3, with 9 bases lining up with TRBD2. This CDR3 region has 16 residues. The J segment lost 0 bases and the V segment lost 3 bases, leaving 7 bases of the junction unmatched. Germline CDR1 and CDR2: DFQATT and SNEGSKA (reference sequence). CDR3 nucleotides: TGCAGTGCTAGTGGTCTAGCGGGGACTAGCACAGATACGCAGTATTTT. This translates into CSASGLAGTSTDTQYF.

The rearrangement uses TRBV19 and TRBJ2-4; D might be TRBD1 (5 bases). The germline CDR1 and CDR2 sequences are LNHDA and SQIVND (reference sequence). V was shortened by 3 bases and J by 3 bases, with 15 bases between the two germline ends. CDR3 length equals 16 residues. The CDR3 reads CASSIPDTLYKNIQYF. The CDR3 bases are TGTGCCAGTAGTATTCCGGACACGCTCTACAAAAACATTCAGTACTTC.